These T cell receptor beta chains were read from a single sample in a study of blood T cells in healthy people across ages. A single record per CDR3 protein comes from TCRdb applying MiXCR to the 5' RACE reads. The sample gives about 1.7 million distinct CDR3 sequences, 28% of which show up once; roughly 8% is in the top ten. The specimen sequenced was blood. These receptors originate from a woman aged 25-40 years in good health. CDR3s include the opening cysteine and the closing phenylalanine or tryptophan. The D gene is left open where the match is weak. A row's size may be missing; if present it is once, few, many or a size class.

>.|TRBV12-5|.|TRBJ1-1
CASGFGHRADAFF
TGTGCTAGTGGTTTTGGACACCGGGCAGACGCTTTCTTT
>.|TRBV21-1|.|TRBJ1-5
CASMTYGEGGNQPQHF
TGTGCCAGCATGACCTACGGGGAAGGGGGCAATCAGCCCCAGCATTTT
>.|TRBV7-9|.|TRBJ2-3
CASSLPPASTDTQYF
TGTGCCAGCAGCTTACCGCCGGCTAGCACAGATACGCAGTATTTT
>.|TRBV6-2/TRBV6-3|.|TRBJ1-2
CASSPLRGPRTNYGYTF
TGTGCCAGCAGCCCCCTCCGGGGACCCAGGACTAACTATGGCTACACCTTC
>few|TRBV10-3|TRBD1|TRBJ1-5
CAISPGTGGYLGDQPQHF
TGTGCCATCAGCCCCGGGACAGGGGGCTACCTAGGCGATCAGCCCCAGCATTTT
>few|TRBV2|TRBD1|TRBJ1-2
CASNQGAKSYTF
TGTGCCAGCAACCAGGGGGCTAAGAGCTACACCTTC
>.|TRBV5-6|.|TRBJ2-5
CASSLVPPGETQYF
TGTGCCAGCAGCTTGGTGCCCCCGGGGGAGACCCAGTACTTC
>few|TRBV12-3/TRBV12-4|.|TRBJ2-2
CASRRYEDTGELFF
TGTGCCAGCAGGAGGTATGAGGACACCGGGGAGCTGTTTTTT
>.|TRBV19|TRBD1|TRBJ2-7
CARSRDRGYEQYF
TGTGCCAGGAGTAGGGACAGGGGTTACGAGCAGTACTTC
>few|TRBV25-1|TRBD2|TRBJ2-3
CASSRTSATSTDTQYF
TGTGCCAGCAGTCGGACTAGCGCGACTAGCACAGATACGCAGTATTTT
>few|TRBV2|.|TRBJ2-5
CASRPPRGVEETQYF
TGTGCCAGCAGACCGCCTAGGGGGGTCGAAGAGACCCAGTACTTC
>few|TRBV20-1|TRBD1|TRBJ1-2
CSARGDRGVERGYTF
TGCAGTGCTAGAGGGGACAGGGGGGTTGAACGCGGCTACACCTTC
>few|TRBV9|.|TRBJ1-5
CASSVDCGNQPQHF
TGTGCCAGCAGCGTAGACTGTGGGAATCAGCCCCAGCATTTT
>.|TRBV5-1|.|TRBJ2-2
CASSLEGGANTGELFF
TGCGCCAGCAGCTTGGAAGGCGGGGCGAACACCGGGGAGCTGTTTTTT
>few|TRBV20-1|TRBD2|TRBJ2-2
CSVHLGLAGPGELFF
TGCAGTGTCCACCTCGGACTAGCGGGGCCCGGGGAGCTGTTTTTT
>few|TRBV29-1|TRBD1|TRBJ1-1
CSVADRGSAFF
TGCAGCGTTGCGGACAGGGGGTCAGCTTTCTTT
>many|TRBV5-1|TRBD1|TRBJ1-2
CASSPGQGLRYGYTF
TGCGCCAGCAGCCCTGGACAGGGCCTACGCTATGGCTACACCTTC
>.|TRBV27|.|TRBJ1-2
CASSLPGSHGCTF
TGTGCCAGCAGTTTACCAGGGTCCCATGGCTGCACCTTC
>.|TRBV20-1|.|TRBJ2-2
CSARTPPRVGSGGRTLTGELFF
TGCAGTGCTAGGACGCCTCCCAGGGTGGGTTCTGGTGGGCGAACACTCACCGGGGAGCTGTTTTTT
>many|TRBV15|.|TRBJ2-4
CATSTGVENIQYF
TGTGCCACCAGCACGGGCGTCGAAAACATTCAGTACTTC
>few|TRBV5-1|.|TRBJ2-3
CASGLVVKPSTDTQYF
TGCGCCAGCGGCTTGGTCGTAAAACCTAGCACAGATACGCAGTATTTT
>many|TRBV28|.|TRBJ1-2
CASLGGISYGYTF
TGTGCCAGCCTCGGGGGGATCTCCTATGGCTACACCTTC
>.|TRBV29-1|TRBD1|TRBJ2-7
CSARTGWYEQYF
TGCAGCGCCAGGACAGGGTGGTACGAGCAGTACTTC
>.|TRBV5-1|.|TRBJ2-7
CASSFTRLGVFEQYF
TGCGCCAGCAGCTTCACCCGGCTTGGGGTGTTCGAGCAGTACTTC
>few|TRBV6-5|TRBD2|TRBJ2-3
CASSYSTSGASTDTQYF
TGTGCCAGCAGTTACTCGACTAGCGGGGCTAGCACAGATACGCAGTATTTT
>many|TRBV7-9|TRBD1|TRBJ2-7
CASSGVWTGGTYEQYF
TGTGCCAGCAGCGGAGTTTGGACAGGGGGGACCTACGAGCAGTACTTC
>few|TRBV20-1|.|TRBJ1-6
CSATTGREGANSPLHF
TGCAGTGCTACCACGGGGCGGGAAGGGGCCAATTCACCCCTCCACTTT
>.|TRBV18|TRBD1|TRBJ2-3
CASSPPAGGEADTQYF
TGTGCCAGCTCACCCCCCGCAGGGGGTGAAGCAGATACGCAGTATTTT
>.|TRBV5-1|.|TRBJ1-2
CASSLEGIGYGYTF
TGCGCCAGCAGCTTGGAGGGTATCGGATATGGCTACACCTTC
>.|TRBV2|TRBD1|TRBJ2-1
CASSERGDRVPGEQFF
TGTGCCAGCAGTGAAAGGGGGGACAGGGTACCCGGTGAGCAGTTCTTC
>.|TRBV20-1|TRBD1|TRBJ1-1
CSARFRDRGMNTESFF
TGCAGTGCTAGATTCCGGGACAGGGGAATGAACACTGAATCTTTCTTT
>few|TRBV28|TRBD2|TRBJ2-3
CAIQPGTSEGGWGDTQYF
TGTGCCATCCAACCCGGGACTAGCGAGGGGGGTTGGGGAGATACGCAGTATTTT
>.|TRBV6-6|.|TRBJ2-7
CASSHQGGDQPERQYF
TGTGCCAGCAGCCATCAGGGGGGAGACCAGCCTGAGAGGCAGTACTTC
>.|TRBV24-1|.|TRBJ2-5
CATSDLHKTDQGTQYF
TGTGCCACCAGTGATTTGCATAAGACAGACCAAGGGACCCAGTACTTC
>few|TRBV6-5|.|TRBJ2-7
CASSPGAQSSYEQYF
TGTGCCAGCAGCCCAGGGGCACAGAGCTCCTACGAGCAGTACTTC
>.|TRBV5-1|TRBD1|TRBJ2-6
CASSVRTGSLSGANVRTF
TGCGCCAGCAGTGTCCGGACAGGGTCCCTCTCTGGGGCCAACGTCCGGACTTTC
>many|TRBV20-1|.|TRBJ2-1
CSAMADSSYNEQFF
TGCAGTGCTATGGCGGATAGCTCCTACAATGAGCAGTTCTTC
>.|TRBV12-3/TRBV12-4|.|TRBJ2-1
CASNAFGTIADEQFF
TGTGCCAGCAATGCCTTTGGGACAATTGCCGATGAGCAGTTCTTC
>many|TRBV7-2|.|TRBJ2-5
CASSSTGGRAQGEQYF
TGTGCCAGCAGTTCCACAGGGGGGAGGGCCCAAGGAGAGCAGTACTTC
>.|TRBV20-1|TRBD2|TRBJ2-1
CSARDFPPTSGSQNEQFF
TGCAGTGCTAGAGATTTCCCCCCCACTAGCGGGAGTCAGAATGAGCAGTTCTTC
>.|TRBV14|TRBD2|TRBJ2-7
CASKKRGVFYEQYF
TGTGCCAGCAAGAAGCGGGGGGTCTTCTACGAGCAGTACTTC
>.|TRBV20-1|.|TRBJ1-6
CSAREAGRTVNSPLHF
TGCAGTGCTAGAGAGGCTGGGCGAACTGTTAATTCACCCCTCCACTTT
>.|TRBV28|.|TRBJ2-1
CAAQQAQETQFF
TGTGCCGCCCAACAGGCACAAGAGACCCAGTTCTTC
>.|TRBV2|.|TRBJ2-3
CASSEYQPDTQYF
TGTGCCAGCAGTGAATACCAGCCCGATACGCAGTATTTT
>.|TRBV2|.|TRBJ2-3
CASSGSQGTDTQYF
TGTGCCAGCAGTGGGTCCCAAGGCACAGATACGCAGTATTTT
>.|TRBV15|.|TRBJ2-1
CAASDPGRSPSGSNEQFF
TGTGCCGCCAGCGATCCGGGACGCTCACCCTCGGGGTCCAATGAGCAGTTCTTC
>.|TRBV20-1|.|TRBJ1-1
CGARDRRTANTEAFF
TGCGGTGCTAGAGATCGTCGGACAGCGAACACTGAAGCTTTCTTT
>.|TRBV11-2|.|TRBJ2-3
CASSLPLGGDTQYF
TGTGCCAGCAGCTTACCCCTAGGGGGAGATACGCAGTATTTT
>many|TRBV3-1|.|TRBJ2-4
CASSQEGWQQYF
TGTGCCAGCAGCCAAGAGGGATGGCAGCAGTACTTC
>few|TRBV7-3|TRBD2|TRBJ2-3
CASSLRGAGSTDTQYF
TGTGCCAGCAGCTTAAGAGGAGCGGGGAGCACAGATACGCAGTATTTT
>.|TRBV6-5|TRBD1|TRBJ2-7
CASSGDRGRFLDEQYF
TGTGCCAGCAGTGGCGACAGGGGGCGTTTTTTGGACGAGCAGTACTTC
>few|TRBV7-2|TRBD2|TRBJ2-7
CASSSSGSSGEQYF
TGTGCCAGCAGCTCAAGCGGGAGTTCGGGTGAGCAGTACTTC
>.|TRBV7-3|TRBD2|TRBJ2-1
CASSWGLARAIYNEQFF
TGTGCCAGCAGCTGGGGACTAGCGAGGGCCATTTACAATGAGCAGTTCTTC
>.|TRBV7-9|.|TRBJ2-1
CASSPGARRNEQFF
TGTGCCAGCAGCCCGGGGGCGAGGAGGAATGAGCAGTTCTTC